A single sample is the source of the 21 T cell receptor beta chains below, sequenced in a study of Ad26.COV2.S vaccination and SARS-CoV-2 variants. Assay: immunoSEQ multiplex PCR; the TCRdb copy retains only in-frame clones and omits some. Of fewer than 500,000 clones listed, 80% to 95% are singletons. Treatment of the sample: around 19 received Ad26.COV2.S at low or high dose, single or two shots; several received placebo; per-sample allocation not given. At day 63 after the first vaccine or placebo injection, samples were drawn. The sample was peripheral blood, taken in a trial of Ad26.COV2.S vaccine versus placebo. These receptors came from a person between 18 and 65 years old who received the Ad26.COV2.S COVID-19 vaccine or a placebo.

This clone has only a few counts. The chain uses TRBV15 and TRBJ1-6, with 11 bases aligning to TRBD1. The CDR3 has 17 residues. Germline CDR1 and CDR2: LNHNV and YYDKDF (reference sequence). V gave up 4 bases and J gave up 9 bases; unmatched junction bases: 11. The CDR3 nucleotides read TGTGCCACCAGCACCCCGGGAGAAGGGACAGGGGGTTCACCCCTCCACTTT. It codes for CATSTPGEGTGGSPLHF. The whole variable domain, filled in from reference TRBV15 and TRBJ1-6, reads DAMVIQNPRYQVTQFGKPVTLSCSQTLNHNVMYWYQQKSSQAPKLLFHYYDKDFNNEADTPDNFQSRRPNTSFCFLDIRSPGLGDTAMYLCATSTPGEGTGGSPLHFGNGTRLTVT.

The chain links TRBV25-1 to TRBJ1-3, with 7 bases identical to TRBD1. Germline CDR1 and CDR2: MGHDK and SYGVNS. Trimming took 5 bases from V and 2 from J; bases not matched to a gene: 9. There are 16 residues in the CDR3. CDR3 nucleotide sequence: TGTGCCAGCAGTCCGGTACAGGGGTTTGCTGGAAACACCATATATTTT. This codes for CASSPVQGFAGNTIYF.

J is TRBJ1-1 and V is TRBV12-5; D is ambiguous. V lost 1 base, J lost 1 base, and 7 bases lay in between. The CDR3 is 14 amino acids. Germline V gene data show CDR1 as LGHNT and CDR2 as FRNRAP. Written as DNA, the CDR3 is TGTGCTAGTGGTTTGGGTAACTGGAACACTGAAGCTTTCTTT. It is translated as CASGLGNWNTEAFF.

The V call is TRBV6-6, the J call TRBJ2-3; D may match TRBD1 or TRBD2 (6 bases each). Trimming took off 7 bases at V and 0 bases at J, with 14 bases between the two ends. This CDR3 is 15 amino acids long. Germline CDR1 and CDR2: MNHNY and SVGAGI (reference sequence). CDR3 amino acids: CASTGGRISTDTQYF. The CDR3 nucleotides read TGTGCCAGCACCGGGGGCCGGATTAGCACAGATACGCAGTATTTT.

The chain joins TRBV7-9 to TRBJ2-3, with 7 positions matching TRBD2. The CDR3 consists of 16 residues. Per germline, CDR1 SEHNR and CDR2 FQNEAQ (reference sequence). After removal of 3 bases from V and 3 bases from J, the junction contained 9 bases not matched to a gene. In DNA, the CDR3 is TGTGCCAGCAGCTTCTACGGACTAGGTCAGACAGATACGCAGTATTTT. As protein: CASSFYGLGQTDTQYF.

This clone came up once. The chain combines TRBV30 with TRBJ1-6, with 7 bases identical to TRBD1. Germline V gene data show CDR1 as GTSNPN and CDR2 as SVGIG (reference sequence). The CDR3 totals 13 residues. Written as DNA, the CDR3 is TGTGCGAGGGGGACAGAAGAGCGTTCACCCCTCCACTTT. Its translation is CARGTEERSPLHF.

This chain connects TRBV28 to TRBJ1-1, with D possibly TRBD1 on 5 matching bases. The V end was cut by 5 bases, the J end by 0 bases, with 16 bases between. This CDR3 is 16 amino acids long. Per germline, CDR1 MDHEN and CDR2 SYDVKM. Here the CDR3 reads CASSPGGIEMNTEAFF. The CDR3 nucleotides are TGTGCCAGCAGTCCCGGGGGAATCGAGATGAACACTGAAGCTTTCTTT. Combining the CDR3 with reference TRBV28 and TRBJ1-1 gives the whole variable domain DVKVTQSSRYLVKRTGEKVFLECVQDMDHENMFWYRQDPGLGLRLIYFSYDVKMKEKGDIPEGYSVSREKKERFSLILESASTNQTSMYLCASSPGGIEMNTEAFFGQGTRLTVV.

The chain carries TRBV2 and TRBJ1-2; D might be TRBD1 (5 bases). The CDR3 is 13 amino acids. Germline values: CDR1 SNHLY, CDR2 FYNNEI. Trimming pared 6 bases from V and 4 bases from J, leaving 12 bases between. The CDR3 region has the DNA TGTGCCAGCAGCGACGACAGAAGCTATGGCTACACCTTC. Residues: CASSDDRSYGYTF.

The chain links TRBV5-5 to TRBJ2-7, with no clear D. Trimming took 4 bases from V and 3 from J, leaving 14 bases between them. Germline V gene sequence: CDR1 SGHKS, CDR2 YYEKEE (reference sequence). The CDR3 totals 14 residues. The CDR3 reads CASSPGMGYYEQYF. The CDR3 DNA reads as TGTGCCAGCAGCCCAGGCATGGGCTACTACGAGCAGTACTTC.

The chain is built from TRBV7-2 and TRBJ2-1; 13 bases line up with TRBD2. V lost 6 bases and J lost 7; bases outside the gene matches: 6. There are 15 residues in the CDR3. Per germline, CDR1 SGHTA and CDR2 FQGNSA. As DNA, the CDR3 is TGTGCCAGCAGACTAGCGGGAGGGCCTTCAAATGAGCAGTTCTTC. Its protein is CASRLAGGPSNEQFF. Full variable domain (rest looked up from reference TRBV7-2 and TRBJ2-1): GAGVSQSPSNKVTEKGKDVELRCDPISGHTALYWYRQSLGQGLEFLIYFQGNSAPDKSGLPSDRFSAERTGGSVSTLTIQRTQQEDSAVYLCASRLAGGPSNEQFFGPGTRLTVL.

This chain joins TRBV4-1 and TRBJ2-7; no firm D call. The CDR3 extends over 13 amino acids. Trimming shortened V by 1 base and J by 4 bases, and 8 bases separated the two germline ends. Germline V lookup: CDR1 MGHRA, CDR2 YSYEKL. The CDR3 sequence is CASSQVDGYEQYF. CDR3 coding DNA: TGCGCCAGCAGCCAAGTGGACGGGTACGAGCAGTACTTC.

The chain employs TRBV11-2 and TRBJ2-7; no definite D call. The CDR3 is 15 amino acids. Germline V gene sequence: CDR1 SGHAT, CDR2 FQNNGV. V was trimmed by 0 bases and J by 3 bases, leaving 12 bases between them. In DNA form, the CDR3 reads TGTGCCAGCAGCTTAGATTTTTCAGAGTTCTACGAGCAGTACTTC. Translation gives CASSLDFSEFYEQYF.

The chain joins TRBV6-6 to TRBJ2-1; D uncertain. Trimming stripped 3 bases from V and 9 bases from J, with 18 bases between. This CDR3 has 15 residues. Germline V gives CDR1 MNHNY, CDR2 SVGAGI (reference sequence). This CDR3 is CASSYHGSANSEQFF. DNA for the CDR3: TGTGCCAGCAGTTATCACGGGTCAGCAAACAGTGAGCAGTTCTTC.

The rearrangement links TRBV7-2 to TRBJ2-2; TRBD1 matches at 7 bases. The CDR3 is 13 residues long. Trimming removed 6 bases from V and 6 bases from J; junction bases left unmatched: 4. Germline lookup yields CDR1 SGHTA and CDR2 FQGNSA. CDR3 sequence reads: CASREQGSGELFF. The CDR3, as DNA: TGTGCCAGCAGAGAACAGGGGTCCGGGGAGCTGTTTTTT.

The chain carries TRBV2 and TRBJ1-4; D is unresolved. The CDR3 is 12 amino acids. Trimming pared 0 bases from V and 11 bases from J, leaving 7 bases between. The germline gives CDR1 SNHLY, CDR2 FYNNEI. The CDR3 DNA reads TGTGCCAGCAGTGAAGCGCTGGAGAAACTGTTTTTT. As protein: CASSEALEKLFF. Variable domain in full (rest from reference TRBV2 and TRBJ1-4): EPEVTQTPSHQVTQMGQEVILRCVPISNHLYFYWYRQILGQKVEFLVSFYNNEISEKSEIFDDQFSVERPDGSNFTLKIRSTKLEDSAMYFCASSEALEKLFFGSGTQLSVL.

The V call is TRBV2, the J call TRBJ2-6; D perhaps matches TRBD2 (7 bases). The CDR3 length is 18 residues. V lost 6 bases and J lost 0, with 18 bases in between. Germline-derived CDR1 and CDR2 are SNHLY and FYNNEI. The CDR3 loop reads CASRGGQILSSGANVLTF. The CDR3 nucleotides read TGTGCCAGCAGGGGGGGGCAGATCCTCAGCTCTGGGGCCAACGTCCTGACTTTC.

J is TRBJ1-1 and V is TRBV6-5; possibly TRBD1 for D (6 bases). V was cut by 4 bases and J by 4 bases, with 13 bases left in between. CDR1 is MNHEY and CDR2 is SVGAGI in the germline V gene. The CDR3 sequence is 14 residues long. The CDR3 loop is CASSSQGPLTEAFF. CDR3 nucleotides: TGTGCCAGCAGTTCCCAGGGGCCTCTCACTGAAGCTTTCTTT.

The sample holds a few counts of this clone. This chain joins TRBV27 and TRBJ2-7, with D perhaps matching TRBD2 (6 bases). Germline V lookup: CDR1 MNHEY, CDR2 SMNVEV (reference sequence). The CDR3 contains 15 residues. The V and J ends lost 7 bases and 3 bases respectively, with 19 bases between them. The CDR3 protein is CASTPSWGERYEQYF. Here the CDR3 DNA reads TGTGCCAGCACCCCTAGCTGGGGGGAGCGCTACGAGCAGTACTTC.

This clone was seen just once. This chain links TRBV7-8 with TRBJ2-7, with 9 bases identical to TRBD1. Germline V CDR1 and CDR2: SGHVS, FQNEAQ. Trimming cost V 2 bases and J 6 bases; bases outside gene matches: 14. The CDR3 has 17 amino acids. The CDR3 loop is CASSLPGQGVVWSEQYF. The CDR3 bases are TGTGCCAGCAGCTTACCGGGACAGGGAGTTGTCTGGAGCGAGCAGTACTTC.

The chain's CDR3 is CASGPAGAEVEQFF. The CDR3 coding sequence is TGCGCCAGCGGTCCAGCGGGAGCCGAGGTTGAGCAGTTCTTC. The rearrangement links TRBV5-1 to TRBJ2-1, with 8 bases fitting TRBD2. The CDR3 totals 14 residues. Germline V gives CDR1 SGHRS, CDR2 YFSETQ. J lost 9 bases, V lost 7 bases, and 12 bases had no gene match.

The V and J genes are TRBV7-2 and TRBJ1-2; D may be TRBD1 (5 bases). The germline V gene encodes CDR1 SGHTA and CDR2 FQGNSA. Trimming removed 5 bases from V and 7 bases from J, with 17 bases in between. The length of the CDR3 is 14 residues. The CDR3: CASSPMGGAGGYTF. In DNA form, the CDR3 reads TGTGCCAGCAGCCCAATGGGAGGGGCTGGTGGCTACACCTTC.